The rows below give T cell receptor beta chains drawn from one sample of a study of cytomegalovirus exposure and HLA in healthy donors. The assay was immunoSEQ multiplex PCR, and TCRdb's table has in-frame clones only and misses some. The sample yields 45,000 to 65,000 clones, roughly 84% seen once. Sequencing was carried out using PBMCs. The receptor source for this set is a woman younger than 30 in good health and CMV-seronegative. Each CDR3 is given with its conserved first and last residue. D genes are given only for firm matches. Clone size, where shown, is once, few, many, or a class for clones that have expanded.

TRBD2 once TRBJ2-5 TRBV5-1 CASSPQASGSGETQYF TGCGCCAGCAGCCCGCAGGCTAGCGGGAGTGGAGAGACCCAGTACTTC
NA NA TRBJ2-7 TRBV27 CASSFEAGKQYF TGTGCCAGCAGTTTTGAGGCAGGGAAGCAGTACTTC
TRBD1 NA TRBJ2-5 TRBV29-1 CSVSETGEETQYF TGCAGCGTCTCCGAGACAGGGGAAGAGACCCAGTACTTC
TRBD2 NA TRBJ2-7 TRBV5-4 CASSAGGLAGSYEQYF TGTGCCAGCAGCGCTGGGGGACTAGCGGGGAGTTACGAGCAGTACTTC
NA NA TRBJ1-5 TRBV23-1 CASSLPIGLGQPQHF TGCGCCAGCAGTCTCCCAATAGGTTTGGGCCAGCCCCAGCATTTT
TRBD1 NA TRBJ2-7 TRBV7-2 CASSPGTGFDEQYF TGTGCCAGCAGTCCTGGGACAGGGTTCGACGAGCAGTACTTC
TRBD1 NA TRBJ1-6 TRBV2 CASSVQGGESPLHF TGTGCCAGCAGTGTACAGGGGGGAGAATCACCCCTCCACTTT
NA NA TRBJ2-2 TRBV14 CASSGAWQRNTGELFF TGTGCCAGCAGCGGCGCGTGGCAGCGAAACACCGGGGAGCTGTTTTTT
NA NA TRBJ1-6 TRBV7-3 CASSSTWNSPLHF TGTGCCAGCTCCTCGACTTGGAATTCACCCCTCCACTTT
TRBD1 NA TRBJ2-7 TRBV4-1 CASSQEGTGASYEQYF TGCGCCAGCAGCCAAGAAGGGACAGGGGCTAGCTACGAGCAGTACTTC
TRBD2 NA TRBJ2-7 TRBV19 CASSIGGLAGYEQYF TGTGCCAGTAGTATAGGGGGACTAGCGGGTTACGAGCAGTACTTC
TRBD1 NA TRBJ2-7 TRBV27 CASRTGDLSYEQYF TGTGCCAGCAGGACAGGGGACCTATCCTACGAGCAGTACTTC